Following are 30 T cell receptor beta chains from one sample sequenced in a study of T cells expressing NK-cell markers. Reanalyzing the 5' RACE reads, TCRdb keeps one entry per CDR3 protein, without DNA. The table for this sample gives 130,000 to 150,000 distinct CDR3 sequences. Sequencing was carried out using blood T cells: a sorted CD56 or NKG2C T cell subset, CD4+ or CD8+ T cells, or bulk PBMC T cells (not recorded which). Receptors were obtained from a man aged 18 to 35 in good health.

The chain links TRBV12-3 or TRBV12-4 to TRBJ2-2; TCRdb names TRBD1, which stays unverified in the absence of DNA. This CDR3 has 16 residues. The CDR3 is CASSLGQGQNTGELFF.

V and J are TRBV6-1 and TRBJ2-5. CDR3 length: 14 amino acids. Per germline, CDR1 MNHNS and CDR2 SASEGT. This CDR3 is CASRHPGSQETQYF.

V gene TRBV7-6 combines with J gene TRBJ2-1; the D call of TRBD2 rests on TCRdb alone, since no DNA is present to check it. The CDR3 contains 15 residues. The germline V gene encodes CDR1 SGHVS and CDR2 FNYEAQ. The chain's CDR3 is CASSLWERERDEQFF.

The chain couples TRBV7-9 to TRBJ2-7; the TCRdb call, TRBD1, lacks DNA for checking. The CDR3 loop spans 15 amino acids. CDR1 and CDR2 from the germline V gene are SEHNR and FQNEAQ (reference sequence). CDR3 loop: CASSPPGRGVAEQYF. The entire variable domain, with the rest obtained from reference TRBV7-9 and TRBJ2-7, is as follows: DTGVSQNPRHKITKRGQNVTFRCDPISEHNRLYWYRQTLGQGPEFLTYFQNEAQLEKSRLLSDRFSAERPKGSFSTLEIQRTEQGDSAMYLCASSPPGRGVAEQYFGPGTRLTVT.

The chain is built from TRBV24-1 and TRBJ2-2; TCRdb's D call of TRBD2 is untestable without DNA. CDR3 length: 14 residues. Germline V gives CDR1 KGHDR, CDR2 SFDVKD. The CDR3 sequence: CATSDGRANGELFF.

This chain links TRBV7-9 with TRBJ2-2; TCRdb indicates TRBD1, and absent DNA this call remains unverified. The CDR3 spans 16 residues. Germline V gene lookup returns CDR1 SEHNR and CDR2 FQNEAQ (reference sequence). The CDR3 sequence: CASRQGQSPSTGELFF. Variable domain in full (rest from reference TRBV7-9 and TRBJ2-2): DTGVSQNPRHKITKRGQNVTFRCDPISEHNRLYWYRQTLGQGPEFLTYFQNEAQLEKSRLLSDRFSAERPKGSFSTLEIQRTEQGDSAMYLCASRQGQSPSTGELFFGEGSRLTVL.

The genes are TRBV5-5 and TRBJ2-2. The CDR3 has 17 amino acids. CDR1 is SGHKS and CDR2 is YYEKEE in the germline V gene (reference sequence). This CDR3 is CASSLAPQEGSPGELFF. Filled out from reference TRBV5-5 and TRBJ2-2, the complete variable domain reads DAGVTQSPTHLIKTRGQQVTLRCSPISGHKSVSWYQQVLGQGPQFIFQYYEKEERGRGNFPDRFSARQFPNYSSELNVNALLLGDSALYLCASSLAPQEGSPGELFFGEGSRLTVL.

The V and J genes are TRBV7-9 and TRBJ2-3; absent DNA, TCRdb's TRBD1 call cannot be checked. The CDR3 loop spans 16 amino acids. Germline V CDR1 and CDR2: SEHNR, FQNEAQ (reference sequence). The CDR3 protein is CASSLEDRVNTDTQYF. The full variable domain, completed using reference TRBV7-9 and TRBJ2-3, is DTGVSQNPRHKITKRGQNVTFRCDPISEHNRLYWYRQTLGQGPEFLTYFQNEAQLEKSRLLSDRFSAERPKGSFSTLEIQRTEQGDSAMYLCASSLEDRVNTDTQYFGPGTRLTVL.

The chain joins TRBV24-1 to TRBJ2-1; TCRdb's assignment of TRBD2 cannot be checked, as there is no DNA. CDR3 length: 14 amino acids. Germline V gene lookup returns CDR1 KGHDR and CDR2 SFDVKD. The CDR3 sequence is CATSDRGKTNEQFF.

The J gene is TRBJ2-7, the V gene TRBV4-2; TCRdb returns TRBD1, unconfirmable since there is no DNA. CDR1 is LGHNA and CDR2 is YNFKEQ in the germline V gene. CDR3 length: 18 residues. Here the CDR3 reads CASSLVGGQLLGRVEQYF.

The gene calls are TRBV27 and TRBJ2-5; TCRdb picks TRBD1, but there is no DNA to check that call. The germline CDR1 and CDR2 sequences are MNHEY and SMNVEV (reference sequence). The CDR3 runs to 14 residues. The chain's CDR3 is CASSSGTKQETQYF.

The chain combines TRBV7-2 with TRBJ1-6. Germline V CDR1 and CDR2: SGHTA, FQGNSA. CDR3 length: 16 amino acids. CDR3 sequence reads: CASSLDSGPYNSPLHF.

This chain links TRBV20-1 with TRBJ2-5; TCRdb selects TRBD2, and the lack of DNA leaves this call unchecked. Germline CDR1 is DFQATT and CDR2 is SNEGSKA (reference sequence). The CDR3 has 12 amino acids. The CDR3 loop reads CTQTSPQETQYF.

The CDR3 spells CASSRPRDRGETQYF. This sequence joins TRBV7-9 and TRBJ2-5; TCRdb's D gene call, TRBD1, goes unchecked for lack of DNA. The CDR3 contains 15 residues. Germline V lookup: CDR1 SEHNR, CDR2 FQNEAQ (reference sequence).

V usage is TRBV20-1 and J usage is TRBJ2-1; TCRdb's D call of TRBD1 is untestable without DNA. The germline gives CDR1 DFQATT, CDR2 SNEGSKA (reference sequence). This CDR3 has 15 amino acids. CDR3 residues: CSAPRPGPLGDEQFF.

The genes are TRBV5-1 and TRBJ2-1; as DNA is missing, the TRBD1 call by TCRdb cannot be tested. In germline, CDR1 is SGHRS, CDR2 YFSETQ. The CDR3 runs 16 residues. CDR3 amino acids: CASSQDISLRYNEQFF.

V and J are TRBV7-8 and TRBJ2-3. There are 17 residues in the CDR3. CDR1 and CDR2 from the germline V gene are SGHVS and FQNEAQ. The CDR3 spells CASSLAVGNHGTDTQYF.

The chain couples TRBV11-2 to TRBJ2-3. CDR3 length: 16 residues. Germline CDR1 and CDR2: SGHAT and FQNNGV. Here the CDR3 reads CASSSVGVLSTDTQYF. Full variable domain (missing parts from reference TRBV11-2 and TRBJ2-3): EAGVAQSPRYKIIEKRQSVAFWCNPISGHATLYWYQQILGQGPKLLIQFQNNGVVDDSQLPKDRFSAERLKGVDSTLKIQPAKLEDSAVYLCASSSVGVLSTDTQYFGPGTRLTVL.

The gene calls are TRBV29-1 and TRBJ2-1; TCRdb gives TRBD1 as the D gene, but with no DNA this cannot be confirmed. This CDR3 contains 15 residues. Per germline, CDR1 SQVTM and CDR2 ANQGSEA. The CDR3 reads CSVSGTRNSYNEQFF.

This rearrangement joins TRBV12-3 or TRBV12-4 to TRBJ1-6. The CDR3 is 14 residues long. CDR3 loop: CASSFKAADSPLHF.

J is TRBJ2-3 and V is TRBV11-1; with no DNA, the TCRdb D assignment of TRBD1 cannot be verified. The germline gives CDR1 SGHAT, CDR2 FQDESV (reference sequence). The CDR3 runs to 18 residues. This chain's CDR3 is CASTLIQLTGYFTDTQYF. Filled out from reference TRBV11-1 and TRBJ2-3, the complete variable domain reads EAEVAQSPRYKITEKSQAVAFWCDPISGHATLYWYRQILGQGPELLVQFQDESVVDDSQLPKDRFSAERLKGVDSTLKIQPAELGDSAMYLCASTLIQLTGYFTDTQYFGPGTRLTVL.

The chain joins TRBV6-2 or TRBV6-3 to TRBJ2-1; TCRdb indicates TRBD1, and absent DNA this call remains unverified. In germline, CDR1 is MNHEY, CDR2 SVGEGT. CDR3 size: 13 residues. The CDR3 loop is CASSPHLANEQFF.

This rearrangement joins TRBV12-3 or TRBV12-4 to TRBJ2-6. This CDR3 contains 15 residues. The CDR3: CASSPSLSGANVLTF.

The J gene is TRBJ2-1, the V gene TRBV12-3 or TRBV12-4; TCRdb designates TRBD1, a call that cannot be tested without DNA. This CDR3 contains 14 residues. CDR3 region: CASSFIGAYNEQFF.

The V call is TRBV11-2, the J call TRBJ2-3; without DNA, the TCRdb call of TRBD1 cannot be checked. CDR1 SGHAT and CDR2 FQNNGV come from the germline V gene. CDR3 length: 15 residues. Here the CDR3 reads CASSQTPGSTDTQYF.

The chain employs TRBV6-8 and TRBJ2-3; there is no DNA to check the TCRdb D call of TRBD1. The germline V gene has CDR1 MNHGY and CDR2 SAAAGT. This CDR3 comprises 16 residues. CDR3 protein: CASINRDIKATDTQYF.

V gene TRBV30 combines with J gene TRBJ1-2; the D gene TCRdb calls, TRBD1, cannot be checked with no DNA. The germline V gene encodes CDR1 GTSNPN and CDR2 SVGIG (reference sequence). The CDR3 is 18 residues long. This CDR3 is CAWSVVSREAPIRYGYTF.

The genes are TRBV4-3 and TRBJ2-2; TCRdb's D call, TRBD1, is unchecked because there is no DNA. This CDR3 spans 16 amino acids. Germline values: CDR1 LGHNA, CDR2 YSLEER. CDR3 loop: CASSQDSQGDAGELFF.

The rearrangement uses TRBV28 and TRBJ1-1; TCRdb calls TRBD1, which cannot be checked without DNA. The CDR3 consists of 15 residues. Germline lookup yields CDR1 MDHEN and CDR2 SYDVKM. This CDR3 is CASSDYPTGSPEAFF.

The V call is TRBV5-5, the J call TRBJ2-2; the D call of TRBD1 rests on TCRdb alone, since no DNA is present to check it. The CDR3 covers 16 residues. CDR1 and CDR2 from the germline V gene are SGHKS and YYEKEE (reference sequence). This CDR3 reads CASSLLDFPSPGELFF.